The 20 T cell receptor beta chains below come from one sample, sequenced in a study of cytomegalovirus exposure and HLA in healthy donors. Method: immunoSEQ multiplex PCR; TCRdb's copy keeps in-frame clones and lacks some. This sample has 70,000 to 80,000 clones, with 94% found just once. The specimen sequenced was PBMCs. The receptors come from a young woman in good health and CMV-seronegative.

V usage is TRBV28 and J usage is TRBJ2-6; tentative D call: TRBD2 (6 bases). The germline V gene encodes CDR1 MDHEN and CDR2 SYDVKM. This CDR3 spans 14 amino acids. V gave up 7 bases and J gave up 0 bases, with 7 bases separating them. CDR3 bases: TGTGCCAGCATCGGGGGCTCTGGGGCCAACGTCCTGACTTTC. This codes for CASIGGSGANVLTF.

The CDR3 is CASSEPFYGTDTQYF. The DNA for the CDR3 is TGTGCCAGCAGTGAACCCTTCTACGGCACAGATACGCAGTATTTT. V and J are TRBV2 and TRBJ2-3, with D unresolved. Trimming took 2 bases from V and 1 from J, leaving 10 bases between them. The CDR3 length is 15 residues. Germline CDR1 and CDR2: SNHLY and FYNNEI. The entire variable domain, with the rest obtained from reference TRBV2 and TRBJ2-3, is as follows: EPEVTQTPSHQVTQMGQEVILRCVPISNHLYFYWYRQILGQKVEFLVSFYNNEISEKSEIFDDQFSVERPDGSNFTLKIRSTKLEDSAMYFCASSEPFYGTDTQYFGPGTRLTVL.

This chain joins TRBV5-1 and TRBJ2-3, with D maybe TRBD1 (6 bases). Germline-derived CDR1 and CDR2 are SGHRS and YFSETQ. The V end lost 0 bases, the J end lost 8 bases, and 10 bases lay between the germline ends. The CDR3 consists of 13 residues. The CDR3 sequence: CASSLGTDGTQYF. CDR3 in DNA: TGCGCCAGCAGCTTGGGGACAGACGGTACGCAGTATTTT.

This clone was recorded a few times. The CDR3 loop reads CASSIGRGRWEQYF. CDR3 coding DNA: TGTGCCAGCAGTATCGGGAGAGGACGTTGGGAGCAGTACTTC. The J gene is TRBJ2-7, the V gene TRBV27, with D maybe TRBD2 (6 bases). The CDR3 loop spans 14 amino acids. The V gene lost 5 bases and the J gene lost 7 bases, with 18 bases spanning the gap. CDR1 and CDR2 from the germline V gene are MNHEY and SMNVEV (reference sequence).

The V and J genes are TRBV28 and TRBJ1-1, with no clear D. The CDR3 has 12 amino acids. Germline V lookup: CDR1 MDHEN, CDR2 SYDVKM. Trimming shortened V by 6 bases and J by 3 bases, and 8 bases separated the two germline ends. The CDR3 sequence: CASSGKYTEAFF. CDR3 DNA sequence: TGTGCCAGCAGCGGGAAATACACTGAAGCTTTCTTT.

CDR3: CASSLTSAPYNEQFF. DNA of the CDR3: TGTGCCAGCAGCTTGACTAGCGCGCCCTACAATGAGCAGTTCTTC. The rearrangement joins TRBV7-3 to TRBJ2-1; TRBD2 matches 8 bases. V lost 3 bases to trimming and J lost 2 bases; unmatched junction nucleotides: 3. Germline CDR1 is SGHTA and CDR2 is FQGTGA. The CDR3 extends over 15 amino acids.

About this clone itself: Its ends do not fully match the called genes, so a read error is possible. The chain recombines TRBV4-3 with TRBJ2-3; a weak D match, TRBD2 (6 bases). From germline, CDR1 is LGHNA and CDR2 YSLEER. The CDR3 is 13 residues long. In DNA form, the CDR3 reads TGCGCCAGCAGCCACGGGGACTTGGAAGGAACTCTCTTT. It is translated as CASSHGDLEGTLF.

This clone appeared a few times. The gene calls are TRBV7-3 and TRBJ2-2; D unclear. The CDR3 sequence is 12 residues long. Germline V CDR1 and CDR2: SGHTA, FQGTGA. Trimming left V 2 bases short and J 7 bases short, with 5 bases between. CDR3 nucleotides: TGTGCCAGCAGCTTAGAACACGGGGAGCTGTTTTTT. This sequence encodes CASSLEHGELFF.

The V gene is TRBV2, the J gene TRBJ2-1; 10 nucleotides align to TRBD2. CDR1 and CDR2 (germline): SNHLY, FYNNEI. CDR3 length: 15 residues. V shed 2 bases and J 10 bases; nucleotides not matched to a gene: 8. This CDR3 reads CASSELAGEGVEQFF. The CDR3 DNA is TGTGCCAGCAGTGAACTAGCGGGAGAGGGGGTAGAGCAGTTCTTC.

In nucleotides, the CDR3 is TGTGCCAGCAGCACCTTTCGGGGAGGGGGCTCCTACGAGCAGTACTTC. Translation gives CASSTFRGGGSYEQYF. V usage is TRBV11-3 and J usage is TRBJ2-7, with TRBD2 as a possible D gene (7 bases). This CDR3 has 16 residues. The germline CDR1 and CDR2 sequences are SGHNT and YENEEA. Deletions cut 5 bases from V and 0 bases from J, with 17 bases between.

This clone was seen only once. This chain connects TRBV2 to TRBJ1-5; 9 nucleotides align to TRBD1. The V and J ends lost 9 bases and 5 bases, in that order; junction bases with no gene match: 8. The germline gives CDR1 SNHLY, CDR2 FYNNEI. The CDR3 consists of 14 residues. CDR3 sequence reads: CARGGDREDQPQHF. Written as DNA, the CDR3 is TGTGCCAGGGGGGGGGACAGGGAAGATCAGCCCCAGCATTTT.

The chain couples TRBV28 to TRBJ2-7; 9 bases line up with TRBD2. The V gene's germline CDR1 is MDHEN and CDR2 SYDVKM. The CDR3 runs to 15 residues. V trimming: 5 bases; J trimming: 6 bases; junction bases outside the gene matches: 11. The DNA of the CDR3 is TGTGCCAGCAGTCCGAGACTAGCGGACTATTTCGAGCAGTACTTC. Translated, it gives CASSPRLADYFEQYF.

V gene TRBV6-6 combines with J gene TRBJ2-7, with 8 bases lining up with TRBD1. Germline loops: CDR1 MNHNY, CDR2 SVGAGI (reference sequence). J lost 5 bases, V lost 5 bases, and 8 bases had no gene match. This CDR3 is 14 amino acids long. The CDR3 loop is CASSIRDRSDEQYF. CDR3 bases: TGTGCCAGCAGTATCCGGGACAGGTCTGACGAGCAGTACTTC.

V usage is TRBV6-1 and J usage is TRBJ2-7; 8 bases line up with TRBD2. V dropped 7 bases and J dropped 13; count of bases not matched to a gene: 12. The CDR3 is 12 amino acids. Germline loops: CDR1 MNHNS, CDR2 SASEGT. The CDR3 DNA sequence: TGTGCCAGCACCGAGTATAACGGGGGGGCCTACTTC. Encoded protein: CASTEYNGGAYF.

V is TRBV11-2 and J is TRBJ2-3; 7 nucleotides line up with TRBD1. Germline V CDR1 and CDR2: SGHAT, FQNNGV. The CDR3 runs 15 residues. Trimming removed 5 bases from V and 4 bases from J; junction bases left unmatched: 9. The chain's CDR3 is CASSPGTVNSDTQYF. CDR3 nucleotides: TGTGCCAGCAGCCCGGGGACAGTCAACTCAGATACGCAGTATTTT.

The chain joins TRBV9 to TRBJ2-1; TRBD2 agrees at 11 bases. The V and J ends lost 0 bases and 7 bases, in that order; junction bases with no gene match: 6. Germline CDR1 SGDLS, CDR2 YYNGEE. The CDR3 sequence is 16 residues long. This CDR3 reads CASSVGASGRSNEQFF. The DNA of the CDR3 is TGTGCCAGCAGCGTAGGGGCTAGCGGGAGGTCTAATGAGCAGTTCTTC.

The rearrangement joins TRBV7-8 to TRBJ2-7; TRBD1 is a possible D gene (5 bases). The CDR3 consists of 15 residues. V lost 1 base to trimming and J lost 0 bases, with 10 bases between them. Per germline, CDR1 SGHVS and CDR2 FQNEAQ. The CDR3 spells CASSLGQPSSYEQYF. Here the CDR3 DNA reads TGTGCCAGCAGCTTAGGACAGCCGAGCTCCTACGAGCAGTACTTC.

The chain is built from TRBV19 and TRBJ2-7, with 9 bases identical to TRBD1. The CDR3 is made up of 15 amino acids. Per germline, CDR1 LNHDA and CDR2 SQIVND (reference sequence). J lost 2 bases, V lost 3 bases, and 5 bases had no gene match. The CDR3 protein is CASSMSGQGTYEQYF. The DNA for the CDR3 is TGTGCCAGTAGTATGAGTGGACAGGGGACCTACGAGCAGTACTTC.

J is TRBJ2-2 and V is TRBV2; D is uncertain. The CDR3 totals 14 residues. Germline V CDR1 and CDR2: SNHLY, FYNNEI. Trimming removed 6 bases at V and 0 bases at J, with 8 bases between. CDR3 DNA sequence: TGTGCCAGCAGACGAGACTCGAACACCGGGGAGCTGTTTTTT. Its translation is CASRRDSNTGELFF.

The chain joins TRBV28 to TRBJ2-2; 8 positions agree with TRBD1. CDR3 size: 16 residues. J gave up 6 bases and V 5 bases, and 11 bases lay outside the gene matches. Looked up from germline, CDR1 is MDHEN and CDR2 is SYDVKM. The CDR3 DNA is TGTGCCAGCAGTAGTCTCGGGACAGGTCTCGCCGGGGAGCTGTTTTTT. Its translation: CASSSLGTGLAGELFF. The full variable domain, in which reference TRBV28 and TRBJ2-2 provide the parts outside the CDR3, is DVKVTQSSRYLVKRTGEKVFLECVQDMDHENMFWYRQDPGLGLRLIYFSYDVKMKEKGDIPEGYSVSREKKERFSLILESASTNQTSMYLCASSSLGTGLAGELFFGEGSRLTVL.